Given below is one T cell receptor beta chain in context. Its matching antigen is unknown. The investigators amplified TCR beta CDR3 regions from RNA transcripts. HTBI primers drove first-round RT-PCR of the TCR CDR3. TCRdb called the multiplex PCR reads again in MiXCR, with one record for every CDR3 protein. Here the sample spans fewer than 900,000 distinct CDR3 sequences, 15% to 20% being singletons. This entry comes from a study of T cells in Graves' hyperthyroidism and ophthalmopathy. Looking at the study overall: Sampling of peripheral blood happened at initial diagnosis, prior to any treatment.

The CDR3 has 14 amino acids. Trimming took 6 bases from V and 7 from J, leaving 15 bases between them. Study findings and constraints: Median prediction lead before ophthalmopathy onset was 5 to 7.5 months with the model. Researchers found most expanded thyroid clonotypes above 0.001 in blood as well.

Patients between 18 and 65 years old had hyperthyroidism, newly diagnosed and lasting under 2 months. The sequence derives from a young man with Graves' hyperthyroidism. Sequenced sample: blood. This chain uses TRBV12-3 or TRBV12-4 with TRBJ1-4; maybe TRBD1 (5 bases). The CDR3 sequence is CASSPGANSEKLFF. The CDR3 DNA is TGTGCCAGCAGCCCCGGGGCCAATAGTGAAAAACTGTTTTTT.